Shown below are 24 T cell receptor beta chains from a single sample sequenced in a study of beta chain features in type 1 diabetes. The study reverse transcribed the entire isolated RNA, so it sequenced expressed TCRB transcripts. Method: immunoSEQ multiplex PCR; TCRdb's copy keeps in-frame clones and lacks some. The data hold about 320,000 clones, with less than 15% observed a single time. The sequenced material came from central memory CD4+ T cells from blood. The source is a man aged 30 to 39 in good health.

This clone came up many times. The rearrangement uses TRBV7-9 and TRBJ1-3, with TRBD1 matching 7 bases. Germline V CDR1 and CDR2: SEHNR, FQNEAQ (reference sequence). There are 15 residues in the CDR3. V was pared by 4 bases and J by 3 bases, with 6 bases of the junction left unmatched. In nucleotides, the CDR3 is TGTGCCAGCAGCTCCGACAGGGACGGTGGAAACACCATATATTTT. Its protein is CASSSDRDGGNTIYF.

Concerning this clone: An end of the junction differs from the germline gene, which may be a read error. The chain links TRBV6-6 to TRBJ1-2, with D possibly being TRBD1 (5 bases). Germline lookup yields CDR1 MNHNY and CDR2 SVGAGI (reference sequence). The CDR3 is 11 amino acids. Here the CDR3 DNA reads TGTGCCAGCAGTACACTGGGACGGGGAGTCTTC. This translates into CASSTLGRGVF.

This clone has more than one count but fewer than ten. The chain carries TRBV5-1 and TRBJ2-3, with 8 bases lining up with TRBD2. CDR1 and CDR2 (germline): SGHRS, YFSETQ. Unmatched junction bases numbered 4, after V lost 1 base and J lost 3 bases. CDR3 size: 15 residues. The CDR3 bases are TGCGCCAGCAGCTTGTTCGCGGGAGGTACAGATACGCAGTATTTT. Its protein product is CASSLFAGGTDTQYF.

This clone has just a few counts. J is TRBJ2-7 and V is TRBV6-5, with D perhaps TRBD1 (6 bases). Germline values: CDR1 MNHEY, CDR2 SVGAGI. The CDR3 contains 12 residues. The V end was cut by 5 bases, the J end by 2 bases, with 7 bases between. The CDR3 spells CASSRTAYEQYF. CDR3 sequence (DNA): TGTGCCAGCAGTCGGACAGCCTACGAGCAGTACTTC.

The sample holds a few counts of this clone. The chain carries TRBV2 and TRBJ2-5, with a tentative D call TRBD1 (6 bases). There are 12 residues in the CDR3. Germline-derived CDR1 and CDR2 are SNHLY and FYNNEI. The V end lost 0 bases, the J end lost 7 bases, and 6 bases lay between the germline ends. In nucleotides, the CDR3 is TGTGCCAGCAGTGAAGCAGGGGGGACCCAGTACTTC. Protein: CASSEAGGTQYF.

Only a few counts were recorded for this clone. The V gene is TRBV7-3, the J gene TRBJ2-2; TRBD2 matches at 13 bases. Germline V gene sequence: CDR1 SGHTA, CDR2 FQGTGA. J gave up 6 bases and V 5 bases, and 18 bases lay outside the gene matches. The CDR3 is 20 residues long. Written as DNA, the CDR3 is TGTGCCAGCAGCGCAAGAGTCGGACTAGCGGGAGCGAGTCGCGCCGGGGAGCTGTTTTTT. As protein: CASSARVGLAGASRAGELFF.

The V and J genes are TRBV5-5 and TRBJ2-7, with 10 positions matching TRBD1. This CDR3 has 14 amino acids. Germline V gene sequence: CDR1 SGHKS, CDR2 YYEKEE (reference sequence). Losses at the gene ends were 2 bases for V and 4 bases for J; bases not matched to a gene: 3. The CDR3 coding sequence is TGTGCCAGCAGCTTCGGACAGGGGGAATACGAGCAGTACTTC. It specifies CASSFGQGEYEQYF.

The CDR3 nucleotides read TGTGCCAGCAGCTTAGGAGGCGGTCCCGGGGCAGAAAACATTCAGTACTTC. Protein sequence: CASSLGGGPGAENIQYF. The chain employs TRBV7-2 and TRBJ2-4; D may correspond to TRBD1 or TRBD2 (5 bases each). Germline values: CDR1 SGHTA, CDR2 FQGNSA. V was pared by 1 base and J by 5 bases, with 18 bases between. This CDR3 contains 17 residues.

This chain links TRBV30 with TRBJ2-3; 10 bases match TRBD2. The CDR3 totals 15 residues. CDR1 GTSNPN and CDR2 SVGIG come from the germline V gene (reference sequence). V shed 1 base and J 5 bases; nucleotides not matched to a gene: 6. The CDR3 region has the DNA TGTGCCTGGAGTGAGCGGGAGGGCCGAGGAGATACGCAGTATTTT. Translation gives CAWSEREGRGDTQYF.

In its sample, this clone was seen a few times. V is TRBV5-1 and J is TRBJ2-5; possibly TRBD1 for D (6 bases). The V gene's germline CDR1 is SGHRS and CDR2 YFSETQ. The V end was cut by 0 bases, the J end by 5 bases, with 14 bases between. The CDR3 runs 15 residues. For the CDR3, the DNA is TGCGCCAGCAGCTTGGCCAGGGGCACACTCGAGACCCAGTACTTC. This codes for CASSLARGTLETQYF.

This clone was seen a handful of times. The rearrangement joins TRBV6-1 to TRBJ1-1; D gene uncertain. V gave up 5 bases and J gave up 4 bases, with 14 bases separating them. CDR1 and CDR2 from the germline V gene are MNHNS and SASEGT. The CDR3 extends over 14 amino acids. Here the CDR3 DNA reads TGTGCCAGCAGTTTATCCGGGCTACCCACTGAAGCTTTCTTT. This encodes CASSLSGLPTEAFF.

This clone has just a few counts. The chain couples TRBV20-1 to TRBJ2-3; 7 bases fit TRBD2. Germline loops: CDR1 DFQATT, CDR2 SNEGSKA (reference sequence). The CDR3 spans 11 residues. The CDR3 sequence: CSGLVQDTQYF. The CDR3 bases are TGCAGCGGACTAGTTCAAGATACGCAGTATTTT.

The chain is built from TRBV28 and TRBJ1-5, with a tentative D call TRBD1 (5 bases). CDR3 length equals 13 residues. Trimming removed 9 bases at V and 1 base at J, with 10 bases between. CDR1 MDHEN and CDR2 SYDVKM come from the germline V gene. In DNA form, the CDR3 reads TGTGCCAGTGGGGCGAACAGCAATCAGCCCCAGCATTTT. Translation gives CASGANSNQPQHF.

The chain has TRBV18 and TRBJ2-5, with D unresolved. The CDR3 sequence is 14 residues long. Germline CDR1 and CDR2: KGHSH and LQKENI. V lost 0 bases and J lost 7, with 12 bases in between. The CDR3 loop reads CASSPPRNLGTQYF. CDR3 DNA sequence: TGTGCCAGCTCACCACCGCGAAACCTGGGGACCCAGTACTTC. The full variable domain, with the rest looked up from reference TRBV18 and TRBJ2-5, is NAGVMQNPRHLVRRRGQEARLRCSPMKGHSHVYWYRQLPEEGLKFMVYLQKENIIDESGMPKERFSAEFPKEGPSILRIQQVVRGDSAAYFCASSPPRNLGTQYFGPGTRLLVL.

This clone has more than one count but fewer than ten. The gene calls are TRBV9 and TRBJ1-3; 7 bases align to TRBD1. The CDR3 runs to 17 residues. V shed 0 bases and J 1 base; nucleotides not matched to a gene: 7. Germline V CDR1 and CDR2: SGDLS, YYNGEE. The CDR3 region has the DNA TGTGCCAGCAGCGTAGCCCCCGTGACAGGGTCTGGAAACACCATATATTTT. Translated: CASSVAPVTGSGNTIYF.

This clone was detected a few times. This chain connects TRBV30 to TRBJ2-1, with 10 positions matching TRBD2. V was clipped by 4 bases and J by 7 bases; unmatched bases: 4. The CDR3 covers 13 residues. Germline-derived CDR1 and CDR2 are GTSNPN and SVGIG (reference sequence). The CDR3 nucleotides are TGTGCCTGGACTAGCGGGAGTGAAAATGAGCAGTTCTTC. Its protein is CAWTSGSENEQFF.

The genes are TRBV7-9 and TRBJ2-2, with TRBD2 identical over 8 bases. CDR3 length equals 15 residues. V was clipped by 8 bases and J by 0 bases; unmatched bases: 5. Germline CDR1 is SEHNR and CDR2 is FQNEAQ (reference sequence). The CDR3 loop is CASGSSGSNTGELFF. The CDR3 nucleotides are TGTGCCAGCGGCTCTAGCGGGTCGAACACCGGGGAGCTGTTTTTT.

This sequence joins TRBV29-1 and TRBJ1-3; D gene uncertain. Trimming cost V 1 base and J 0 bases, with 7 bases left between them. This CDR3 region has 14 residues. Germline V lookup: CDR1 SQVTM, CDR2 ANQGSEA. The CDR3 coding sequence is TGCAGCGTTGAAGTACGATCCTCTGGAAACACCATATATTTT. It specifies CSVEVRSSGNTIYF.

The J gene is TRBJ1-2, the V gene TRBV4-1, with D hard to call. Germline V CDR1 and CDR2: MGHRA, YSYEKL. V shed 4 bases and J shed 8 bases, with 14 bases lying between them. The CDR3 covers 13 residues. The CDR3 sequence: CASSPKGVEGYTF. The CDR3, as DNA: TGCGCCAGCAGCCCTAAGGGTGTCGAGGGCTACACCTTC.

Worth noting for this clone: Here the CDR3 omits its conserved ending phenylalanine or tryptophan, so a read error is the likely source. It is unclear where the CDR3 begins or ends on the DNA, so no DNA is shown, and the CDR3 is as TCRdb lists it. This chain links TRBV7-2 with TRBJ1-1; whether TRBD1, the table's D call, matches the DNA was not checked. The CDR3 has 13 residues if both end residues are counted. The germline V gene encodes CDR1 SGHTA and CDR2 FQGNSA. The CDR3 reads CASRNPSGTALTI.

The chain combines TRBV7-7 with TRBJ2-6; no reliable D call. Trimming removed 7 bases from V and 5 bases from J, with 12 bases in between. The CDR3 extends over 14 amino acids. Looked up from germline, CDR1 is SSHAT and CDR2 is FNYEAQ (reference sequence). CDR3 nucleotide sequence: TGTGCCAGCACTTTCCCTCCTCGGGCCAACGTCCTGACTTTC. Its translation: CASTFPPRANVLTF.

The CDR3 bases are TGTGCCAGCAGCTTATCGGGGGCGTCGGATACGCAGTATTTT. Translated: CASSLSGASDTQYF. The chain couples TRBV11-2 to TRBJ2-3, with D perhaps TRBD1 or TRBD2 (6 bases each). The germline V gene encodes CDR1 SGHAT and CDR2 FQNNGV. Trimming shortened V by 2 bases and J by 6 bases, and 12 bases separated the two germline ends. The CDR3 has 14 residues.

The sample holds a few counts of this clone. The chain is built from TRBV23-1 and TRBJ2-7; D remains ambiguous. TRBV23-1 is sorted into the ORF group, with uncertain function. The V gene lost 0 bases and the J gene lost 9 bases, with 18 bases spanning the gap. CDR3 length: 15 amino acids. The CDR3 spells CASSQSTRNLRWQYF. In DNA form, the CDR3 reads TGCGCCAGCAGTCAATCGACCAGGAACCTACGATGGCAGTACTTC.

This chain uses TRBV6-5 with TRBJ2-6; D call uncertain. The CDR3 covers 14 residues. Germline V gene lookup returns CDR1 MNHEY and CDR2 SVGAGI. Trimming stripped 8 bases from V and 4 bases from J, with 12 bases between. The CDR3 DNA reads TGTGCCAGCCTATCCTCTGGGGGGGCCAACGTCCTGACTTTC. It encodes CASLSSGGANVLTF.